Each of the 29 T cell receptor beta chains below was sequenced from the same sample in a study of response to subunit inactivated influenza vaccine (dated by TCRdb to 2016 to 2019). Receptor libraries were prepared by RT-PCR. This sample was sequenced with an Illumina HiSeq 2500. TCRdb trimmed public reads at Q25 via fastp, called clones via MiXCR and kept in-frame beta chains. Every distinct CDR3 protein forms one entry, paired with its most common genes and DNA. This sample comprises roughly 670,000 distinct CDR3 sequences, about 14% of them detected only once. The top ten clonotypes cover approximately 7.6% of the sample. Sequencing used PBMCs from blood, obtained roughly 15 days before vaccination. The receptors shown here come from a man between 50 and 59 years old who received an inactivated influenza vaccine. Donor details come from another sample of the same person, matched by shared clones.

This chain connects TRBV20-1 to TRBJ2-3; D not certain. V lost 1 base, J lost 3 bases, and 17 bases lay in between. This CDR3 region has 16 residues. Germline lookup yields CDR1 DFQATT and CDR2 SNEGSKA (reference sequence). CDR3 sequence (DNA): TGCAGTGCTAGAGGCGTAGGGAAGGTGTTAACAGATACGCAGTATTTT. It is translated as CSARGVGKVLTDTQYF.

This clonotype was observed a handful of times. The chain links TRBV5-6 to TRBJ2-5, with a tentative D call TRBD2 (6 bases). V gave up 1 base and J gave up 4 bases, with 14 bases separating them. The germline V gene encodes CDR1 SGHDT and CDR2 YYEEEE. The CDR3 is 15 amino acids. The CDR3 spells CASSLLAFKGETQYF. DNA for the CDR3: TGTGCCAGCAGCTTGCTAGCGTTCAAGGGAGAGACCCAGTACTTC.

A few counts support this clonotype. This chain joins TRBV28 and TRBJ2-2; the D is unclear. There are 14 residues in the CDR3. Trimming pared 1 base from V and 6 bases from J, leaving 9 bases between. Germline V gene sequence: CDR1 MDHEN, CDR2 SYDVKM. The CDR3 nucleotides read TGTGCCAGCAGTTTATTAAGAGGAGCCGGGGAGCTGTTTTTT. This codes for CASSLLRGAGELFF. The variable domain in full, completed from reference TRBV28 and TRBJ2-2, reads DVKVTQSSRYLVKRTGEKVFLECVQDMDHENMFWYRQDPGLGLRLIYFSYDVKMKEKGDIPEGYSVSREKKERFSLILESASTNQTSMYLCASSLLRGAGELFFGEGSRLTVL.

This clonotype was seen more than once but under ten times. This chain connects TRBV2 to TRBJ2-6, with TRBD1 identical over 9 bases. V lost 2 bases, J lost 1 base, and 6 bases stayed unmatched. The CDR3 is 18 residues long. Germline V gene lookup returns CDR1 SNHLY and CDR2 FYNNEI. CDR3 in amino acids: CASSERGQGVSGANVLTF. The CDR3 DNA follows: TGTGCCAGCAGTGAACGGGGACAGGGTGTATCTGGGGCCAACGTCCTGACTTTC.

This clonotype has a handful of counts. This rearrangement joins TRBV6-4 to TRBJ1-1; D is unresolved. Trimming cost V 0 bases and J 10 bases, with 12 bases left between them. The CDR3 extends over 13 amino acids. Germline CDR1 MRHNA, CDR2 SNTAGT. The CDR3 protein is CASSDSNPRRAFF. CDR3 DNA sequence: TGTGCCAGCAGTGACTCTAACCCAAGGCGAGCTTTCTTT.

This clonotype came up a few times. CDR3: CASSWNRGDTEAFF. The CDR3 bases are TGTGCCAGCAGTTGGAACAGGGGGGACACTGAAGCTTTCTTT. The genes are TRBV6-5 and TRBJ1-1; 8 nucleotides line up with TRBD1. This CDR3 is 14 amino acids long. CDR1 MNHEY and CDR2 SVGAGI come from the germline V gene. With 4 bases clipped from V and 3 bases from J, the junction kept 4 bases outside the gene matches.

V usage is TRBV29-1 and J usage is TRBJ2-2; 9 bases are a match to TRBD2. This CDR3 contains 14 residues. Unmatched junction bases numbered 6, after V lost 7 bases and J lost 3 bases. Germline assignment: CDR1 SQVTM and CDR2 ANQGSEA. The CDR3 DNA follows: TGCAGCGCTCGAAGCGGGGGGCACACCGGGGAGCTGTTTTTT. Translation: CSARSGGHTGELFF.

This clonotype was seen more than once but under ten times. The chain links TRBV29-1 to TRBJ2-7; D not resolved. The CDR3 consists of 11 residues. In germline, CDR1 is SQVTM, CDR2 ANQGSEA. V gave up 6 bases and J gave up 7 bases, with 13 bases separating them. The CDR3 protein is CSVRSPLEQYF. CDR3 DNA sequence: TGCAGCGTCCGAAGCCCTTTGGAGCAGTACTTC.

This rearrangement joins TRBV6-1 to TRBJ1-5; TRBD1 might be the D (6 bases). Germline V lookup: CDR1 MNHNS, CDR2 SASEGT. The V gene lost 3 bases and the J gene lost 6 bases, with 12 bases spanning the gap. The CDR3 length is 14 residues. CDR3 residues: CASSDMGASQPQHF. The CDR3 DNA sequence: TGTGCCAGCAGTGATATGGGGGCTAGTCAGCCCCAGCATTTT.

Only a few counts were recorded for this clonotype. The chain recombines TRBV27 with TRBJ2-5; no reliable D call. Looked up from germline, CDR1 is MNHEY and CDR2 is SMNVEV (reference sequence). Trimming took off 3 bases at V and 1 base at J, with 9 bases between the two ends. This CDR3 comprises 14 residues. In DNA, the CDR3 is TGTGCCAGCAGTTTTAGGTCAGCCCAAGAGACCCAGTACTTC. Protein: CASSFRSAQETQYF.

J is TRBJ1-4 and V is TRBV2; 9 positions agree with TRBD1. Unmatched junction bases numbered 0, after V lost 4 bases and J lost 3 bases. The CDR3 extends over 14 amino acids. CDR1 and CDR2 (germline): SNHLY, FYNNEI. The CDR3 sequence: CASSGTGANEKLFF. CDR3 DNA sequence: TGTGCCAGCAGTGGGACAGGGGCTAATGAAAAACTGTTTTTT.

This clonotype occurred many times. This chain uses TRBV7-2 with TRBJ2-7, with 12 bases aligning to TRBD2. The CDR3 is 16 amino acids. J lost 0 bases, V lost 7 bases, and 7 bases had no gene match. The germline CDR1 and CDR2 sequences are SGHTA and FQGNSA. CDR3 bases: TGTGCCAGCACCTTTACTAGCGGGAGGCTCTCCTACGAGCAGTACTTC. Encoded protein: CASTFTSGRLSYEQYF.

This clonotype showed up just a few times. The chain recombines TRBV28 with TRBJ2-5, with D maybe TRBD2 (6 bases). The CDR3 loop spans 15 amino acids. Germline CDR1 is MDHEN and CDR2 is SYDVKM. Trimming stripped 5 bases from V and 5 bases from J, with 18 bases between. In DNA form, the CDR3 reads TGTGCCAGCAGTGTAGCTGGCGGGATCCTGGAGACCCAGTACTTC. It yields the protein CASSVAGGILETQYF.

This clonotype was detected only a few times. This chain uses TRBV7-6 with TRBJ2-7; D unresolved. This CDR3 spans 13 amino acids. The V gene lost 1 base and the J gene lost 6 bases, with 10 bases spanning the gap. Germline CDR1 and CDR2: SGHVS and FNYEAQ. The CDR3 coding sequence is TGTGCCAGCAGCTTAGGACCGTCAGGCGAGCAGTACTTC. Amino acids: CASSLGPSGEQYF.

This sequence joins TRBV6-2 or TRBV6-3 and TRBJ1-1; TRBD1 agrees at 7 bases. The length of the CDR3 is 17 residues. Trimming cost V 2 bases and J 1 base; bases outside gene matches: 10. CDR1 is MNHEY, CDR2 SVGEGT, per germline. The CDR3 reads CASSYEGAVLGNTEAFF. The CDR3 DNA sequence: TGTGCCAGCAGTTACGAGGGGGCTGTCCTCGGGAACACTGAAGCTTTCTTT.

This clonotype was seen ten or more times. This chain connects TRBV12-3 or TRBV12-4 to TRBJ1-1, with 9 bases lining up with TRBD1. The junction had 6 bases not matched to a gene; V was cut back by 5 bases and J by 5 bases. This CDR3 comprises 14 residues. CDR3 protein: CASSPTGGITEAFF. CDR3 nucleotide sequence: TGTGCCAGCAGTCCTACAGGGGGCATTACTGAAGCTTTCTTT.

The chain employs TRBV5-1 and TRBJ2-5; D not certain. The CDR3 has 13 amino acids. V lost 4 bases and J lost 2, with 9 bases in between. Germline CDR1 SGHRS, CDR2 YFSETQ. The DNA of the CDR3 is TGCGCCAGCAGCGTTAAATCGCAAGAGACCCAGTACTTC. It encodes CASSVKSQETQYF.

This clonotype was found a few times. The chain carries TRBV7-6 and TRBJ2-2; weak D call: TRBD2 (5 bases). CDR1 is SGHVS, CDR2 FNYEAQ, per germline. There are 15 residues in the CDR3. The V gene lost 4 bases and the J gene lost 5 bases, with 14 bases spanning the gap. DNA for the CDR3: TGTGCCAGCAGCTCCATGGCGGGTACTACCGGGGAGCTGTTTTTT. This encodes CASSSMAGTTGELFF.

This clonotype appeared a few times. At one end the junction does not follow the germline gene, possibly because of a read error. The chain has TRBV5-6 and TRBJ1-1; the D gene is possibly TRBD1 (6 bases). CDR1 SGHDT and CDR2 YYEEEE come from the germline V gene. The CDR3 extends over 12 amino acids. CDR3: CASSLETGRILF. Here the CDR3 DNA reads TGTGCCAGCAGCTTGGAAACAGGGCGGATTCTCTTT.

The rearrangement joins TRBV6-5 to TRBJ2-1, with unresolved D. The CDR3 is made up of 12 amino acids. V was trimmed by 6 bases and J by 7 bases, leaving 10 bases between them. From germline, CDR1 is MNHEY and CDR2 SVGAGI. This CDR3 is CASRAWENEQFF. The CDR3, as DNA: TGTGCCAGCAGGGCCTGGGAAAATGAGCAGTTCTTC.

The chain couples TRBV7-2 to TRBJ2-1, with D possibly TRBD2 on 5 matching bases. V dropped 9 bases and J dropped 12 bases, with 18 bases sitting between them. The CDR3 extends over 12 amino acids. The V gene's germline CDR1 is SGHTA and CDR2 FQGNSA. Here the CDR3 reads CASRAPRGGQFF. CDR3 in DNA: TGTGCCAGTAGGGCCCCTCGCGGAGGGCAGTTCTTC.

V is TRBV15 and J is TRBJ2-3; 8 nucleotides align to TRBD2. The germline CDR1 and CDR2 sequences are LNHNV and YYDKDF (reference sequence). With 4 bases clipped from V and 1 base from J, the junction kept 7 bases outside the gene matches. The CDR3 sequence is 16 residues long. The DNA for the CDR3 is TGTGCCACCAGCATCTACCCGACTAGCGGCACAGATACGCAGTATTTT. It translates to CATSIYPTSGTDTQYF.

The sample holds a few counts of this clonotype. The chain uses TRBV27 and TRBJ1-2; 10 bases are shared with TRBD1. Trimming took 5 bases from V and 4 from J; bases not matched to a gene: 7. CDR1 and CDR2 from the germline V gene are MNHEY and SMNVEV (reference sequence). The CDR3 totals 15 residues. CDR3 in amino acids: CASSPTGGQSYGYTF. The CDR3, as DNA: TGTGCCAGCAGTCCGACAGGGGGCCAAAGCTATGGCTACACCTTC.

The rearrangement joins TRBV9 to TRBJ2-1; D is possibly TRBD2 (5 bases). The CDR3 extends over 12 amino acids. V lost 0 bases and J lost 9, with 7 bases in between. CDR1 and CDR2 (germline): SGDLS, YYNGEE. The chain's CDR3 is CASSVAGIEQFF. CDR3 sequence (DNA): TGTGCCAGCAGCGTAGCGGGGATTGAGCAGTTCTTC.

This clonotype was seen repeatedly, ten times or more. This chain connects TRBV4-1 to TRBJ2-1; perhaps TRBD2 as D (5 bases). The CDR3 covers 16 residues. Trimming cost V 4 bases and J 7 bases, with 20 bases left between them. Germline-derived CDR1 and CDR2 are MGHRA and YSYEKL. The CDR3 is CASSPTYAERGNEQFF. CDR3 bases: TGCGCCAGCAGCCCCACCTACGCGGAGCGAGGGAATGAGCAGTTCTTC.

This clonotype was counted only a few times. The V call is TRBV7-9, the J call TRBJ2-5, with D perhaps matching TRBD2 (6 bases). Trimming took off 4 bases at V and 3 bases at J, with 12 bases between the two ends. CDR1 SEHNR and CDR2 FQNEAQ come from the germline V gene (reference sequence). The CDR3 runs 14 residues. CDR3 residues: CASSSSGTEETQYF. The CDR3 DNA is TGTGCCAGCAGCTCCTCCGGGACTGAAGAGACCCAGTACTTC.

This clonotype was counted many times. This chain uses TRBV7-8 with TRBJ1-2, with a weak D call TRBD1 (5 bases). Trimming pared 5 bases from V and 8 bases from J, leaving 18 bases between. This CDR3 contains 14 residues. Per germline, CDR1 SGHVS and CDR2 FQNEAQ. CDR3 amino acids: CASSTRVRDGGYTF. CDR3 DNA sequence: TGTGCCAGCAGCACCCGGGTTAGGGACGGCGGCTACACCTTC.

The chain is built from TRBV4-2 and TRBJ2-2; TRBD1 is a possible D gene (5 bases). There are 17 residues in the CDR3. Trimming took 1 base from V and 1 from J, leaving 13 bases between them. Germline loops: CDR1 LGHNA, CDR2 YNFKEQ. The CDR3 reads CASSQVLRQMNTGELFF. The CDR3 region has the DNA TGTGCCAGCAGCCAAGTGTTGAGACAGATGAACACCGGGGAGCTGTTTTTT.

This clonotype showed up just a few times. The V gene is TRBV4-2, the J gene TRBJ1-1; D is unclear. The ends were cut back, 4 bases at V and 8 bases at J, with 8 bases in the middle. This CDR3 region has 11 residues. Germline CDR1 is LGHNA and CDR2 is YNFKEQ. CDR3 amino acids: CASSPGKEAFF. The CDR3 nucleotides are TGTGCCAGCAGCCCGGGAAAAGAAGCTTTCTTT.